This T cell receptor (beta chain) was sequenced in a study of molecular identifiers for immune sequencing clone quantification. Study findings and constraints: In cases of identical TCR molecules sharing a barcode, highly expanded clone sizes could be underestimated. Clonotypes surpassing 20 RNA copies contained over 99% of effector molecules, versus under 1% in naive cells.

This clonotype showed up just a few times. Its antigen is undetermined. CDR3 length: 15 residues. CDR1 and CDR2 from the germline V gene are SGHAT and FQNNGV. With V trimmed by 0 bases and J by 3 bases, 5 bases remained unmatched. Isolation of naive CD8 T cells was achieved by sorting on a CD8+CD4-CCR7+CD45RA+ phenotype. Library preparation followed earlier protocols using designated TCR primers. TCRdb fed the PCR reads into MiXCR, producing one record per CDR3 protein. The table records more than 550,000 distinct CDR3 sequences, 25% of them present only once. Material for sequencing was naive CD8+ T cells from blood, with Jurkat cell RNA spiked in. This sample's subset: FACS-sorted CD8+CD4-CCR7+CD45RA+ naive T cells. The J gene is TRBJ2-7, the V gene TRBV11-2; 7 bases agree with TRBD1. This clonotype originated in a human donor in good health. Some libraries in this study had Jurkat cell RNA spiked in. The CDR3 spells CASSLDPGTVYEQYF. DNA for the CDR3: TGTGCCAGCAGCTTAGATCCCGGGACAGTCTACGAGCAGTACTTC. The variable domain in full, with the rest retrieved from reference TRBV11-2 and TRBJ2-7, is EAGVAQSPRYKIIEKRQSVAFWCNPISGHATLYWYQQILGQGPKLLIQFQNNGVVDDSQLPKDRFSAERLKGVDSTLKIQPAKLEDSAVYLCASSLDPGTVYEQYFGPGTRLTVT.